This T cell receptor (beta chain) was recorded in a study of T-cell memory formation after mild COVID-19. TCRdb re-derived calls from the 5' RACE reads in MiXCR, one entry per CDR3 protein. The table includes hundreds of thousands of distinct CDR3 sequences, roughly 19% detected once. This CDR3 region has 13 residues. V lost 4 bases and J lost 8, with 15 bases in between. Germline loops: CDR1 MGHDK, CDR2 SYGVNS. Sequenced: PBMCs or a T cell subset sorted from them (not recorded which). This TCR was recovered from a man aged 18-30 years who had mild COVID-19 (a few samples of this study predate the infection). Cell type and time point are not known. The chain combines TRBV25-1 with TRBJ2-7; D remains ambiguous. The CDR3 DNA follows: TGTGCCAGCAGTGCGGACCAAGTTCGTAAGCAGTACTTC. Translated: CASSADQVRKQYF.